This TCR beta chain was identified in a study of T cells after yellow fever vaccination. Findings and caveats of the study: A weaker but faster secondary response was observed, peaking on day 5 versus 15. Repertoires obtained by FACS sorting could include abundant clonotypes that entered as contaminants from the bulk population.

This clonotype was counted many times. Its cognate antigen is unknown. Germline CDR1 reads MNHEY; CDR2 reads SVGEGT. CDR3 length equals 15 residues. V shed 6 bases and J 7 bases; nucleotides not matched to a gene: 10. A single record per CDR3 protein comes from TCRdb applying MiXCR to the 5' RACE reads. The data hold 250,000 or so distinct CDR3 sequences, with approximately 6.3% observed a single time. This chain links TRBV6-2 or TRBV6-3 with TRBJ2-3, with TRBD2 matching 10 bases. Source: CD4+ T cells sorted from PBMCs, taken on the day of the yellow fever booster vaccination. This clonotype was obtained from a man aged 30-40 years who received the YFV17D yellow fever vaccine. In nucleotides, the CDR3 is TGTGCCAGCAGCCGAGCCGGGACTAGCGCGTATACGCAGTATTTT. It specifies CASSRAGTSAYTQYF.